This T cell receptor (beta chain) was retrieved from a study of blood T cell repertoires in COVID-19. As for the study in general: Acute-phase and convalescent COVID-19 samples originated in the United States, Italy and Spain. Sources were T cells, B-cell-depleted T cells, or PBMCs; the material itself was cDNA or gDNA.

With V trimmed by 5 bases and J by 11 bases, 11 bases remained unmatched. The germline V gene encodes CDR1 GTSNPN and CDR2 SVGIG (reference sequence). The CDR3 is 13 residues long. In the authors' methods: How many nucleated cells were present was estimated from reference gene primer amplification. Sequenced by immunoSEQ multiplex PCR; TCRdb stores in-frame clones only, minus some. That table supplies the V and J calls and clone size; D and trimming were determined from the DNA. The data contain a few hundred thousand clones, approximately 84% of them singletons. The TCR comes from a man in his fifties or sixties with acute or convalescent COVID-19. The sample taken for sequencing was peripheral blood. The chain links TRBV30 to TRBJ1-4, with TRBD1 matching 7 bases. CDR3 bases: TGTGCCTGGGCTCAGGGGGGCCCATGGAAACTGTTTTTT. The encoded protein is CAWAQGGPWKLFF.